This record concerns one TCR beta chain sequence. This sample stems from a study of cytomegalovirus exposure and HLA in healthy donors. The PCR contained 60 Vbeta and 13 Jbeta primers. Measured with immunoSEQ multiplex PCR; TCRdb has only the in-frame clones, and not every one. Counted here are roughly 250,000 clones, approximately 80% occurring once; the ten biggest clones make up less than 0.4%. CDR3 length: 13 amino acids. Germline CDR1 GTSNPN, CDR2 SVGIG (reference sequence). V lost 2 bases and J lost 2, with 7 bases in between. The source of this sequence is a girl aged 2-10 years in good health and CMV-seronegative. Material: PBMCs. J is TRBJ1-5 and V is TRBV30; D gene uncertain. CDR3 DNA sequence: TGTGCCTGGAGTTTGGCAGGCAATCAGCCCCAGCATTTT. It yields the protein CAWSLAGNQPQHF.